This T cell receptor beta chain came from a study of cytomegalovirus exposure and HLA in healthy donors. J gave up 5 bases and V 5 bases, and 5 bases lay outside the gene matches. Germline CDR1 is SGHTA and CDR2 is FQGNSA. The CDR3 contains 14 residues. With respect to this clone: The antigen remains unidentified.

Whole-study results and caveats: TRBV6-2, TRBV6-3 and some other V segments were excluded as indistinguishable.

The PCR was carried out with 60 Vbeta primers and 13 Jbeta primers. Method: immunoSEQ multiplex PCR; TCRdb's copy keeps in-frame clones and lacks some. This table holds about 130,000 clones, around 76% found once. The source is a woman aged 45 to 65 in good health and CMV-seronegative. V gene TRBV7-2 combines with J gene TRBJ2-2; TRBD2 matches at 7 bases. The sample taken for sequencing was PBMCs. Written as DNA, the CDR3 is TGTGCCAGCAGCCGCGGACTAGAGACCGGGGAGCTGTTTTTT. It specifies CASSRGLETGELFF.